This TCR beta chain was recorded in a study of T cell responses to AZD1222 COVID-19 vaccine. Study results and caveats: Repertoires were obtained solely post-peak T cell response. AZD1222 recipients seropositive at baseline numbered only 5 or 6. Mostly white British, mostly female donors; authors suggested clonal diversity may be underestimated.

Concerning this clone itself: Antigen unknown.

Profiled with immunoSEQ multiplex PCR; TCRdb holds only in-frame clones, not every one. The sample has about 110,000 clones; roughly 89% are singletons. The source of this sequence is an adult who received the AZD1222 COVID-19 vaccine. The specimen comprised peripheral blood, sampled 28 days after the second AZD1222 dose.

The CDR3 sequence: CASSLGRLLSGANVLTF. DNA of the CDR3: TGTGCCAGCAGCTTAGGACGGCTTTTGAGTGGGGCCAACGTCCTGACTTTC. V is TRBV7-9 and J is TRBJ2-6; D ambiguous. CDR1 SEHNR and CDR2 FQNEAQ come from the germline V gene (reference sequence). V was shortened by 1 base and J by 3 bases, with 13 bases between the two germline ends. The CDR3 contains 17 residues.